This is a list of T cell receptor beta chains from one sample in a study of cytomegalovirus exposure and HLA in healthy donors. The protocol was immunoSEQ multiplex PCR, while the TCRdb copy is restricted to in-frame clones and leaves out a portion. The table has approximately 130,000 clones, 83% seen once; the top ten hold around 1.2%. What was sequenced was PBMCs. These receptors originate from a girl aged 2-10 years in good health and CMV-seronegative. CDR3s leave out the opening cysteine and the closing phenylalanine or tryptophan. A D gene is named only where the DNA matches it firmly.

CDR3 protein: SVGGGTEAF
D gene: NA
V gene: TRBV29-1
J gene: TRBJ1-1

CDR3 protein: ASSDSAQGLRGYT
D gene: NA
V gene: TRBV6-4
J gene: TRBJ1-2

CDR3 protein: AWRGGDKVAGELF
D gene: NA
V gene: TRBV30
J gene: TRBJ2-2

CDR3 protein: ASSQEAGAGNTIY
D gene: NA
V gene: TRBV4-2
J gene: TRBJ1-3

CDR3 protein: ASSLRSGGDIQY
D gene: NA
V gene: TRBV28
J gene: TRBJ2-4

CDR3 protein: ASSLYALGGAEAF
D gene: NA
V gene: TRBV28
J gene: TRBJ1-1

CDR3 protein: ASSGGLGAYNEQF
D gene: NA
V gene: TRBV2
J gene: TRBJ2-1

CDR3 protein: ASSLSSRGKTQY
D gene: NA
V gene: TRBV27
J gene: TRBJ2-5

CDR3 protein: ASSLFQNTEAF
D gene: NA
V gene: TRBV5-4
J gene: TRBJ1-1

CDR3 protein: ASSRDRDLVYWNEQF
D gene: NA
V gene: TRBV4-2
J gene: TRBJ2-1

CDR3 protein: SVEGDREGETQY
D gene: TRBD1
V gene: TRBV29-1
J gene: TRBJ2-5

CDR3 protein: ASSQETEGGRETQY
D gene: NA
V gene: TRBV4-3
J gene: TRBJ2-5

CDR3 protein: ASSLGGESGELF
D gene: NA
V gene: TRBV27
J gene: TRBJ2-2

CDR3 protein: ASSVASTDTQY
D gene: NA
V gene: TRBV9
J gene: TRBJ2-3

CDR3 protein: ASSSSPGLAAYNEQF
D gene: TRBD2
V gene: TRBV27
J gene: TRBJ2-1

CDR3 protein: ASSDAAGSLPPNQPQH
D gene: NA
V gene: TRBV7-2
J gene: TRBJ1-5

CDR3 protein: SVGQAIGTEAF
D gene: NA
V gene: TRBV29-1
J gene: TRBJ1-1

CDR3 protein: ASSLGGPYEKLF
D gene: NA
V gene: TRBV11-2
J gene: TRBJ1-4

CDR3 protein: ASRLGGNSNQPQH
D gene: NA
V gene: TRBV28
J gene: TRBJ1-5

CDR3 protein: ASSLWLAGGQETQY
D gene: TRBD2
V gene: TRBV4-2
J gene: TRBJ2-5

CDR3 protein: ASSLRGGANTGELF
D gene: NA
V gene: TRBV7-3
J gene: TRBJ2-2

CDR3 protein: ASSEISTGSYEQY
D gene: NA
V gene: TRBV2
J gene: TRBJ2-7

CDR3 protein: ASTGNTEAF
D gene: NA
V gene: TRBV6-5
J gene: TRBJ1-1

CDR3 protein: ASRTPALAKNIQY
D gene: NA
V gene: TRBV27
J gene: TRBJ2-4

CDR3 protein: ASSPGLAATYEQY
D gene: TRBD2
V gene: TRBV2
J gene: TRBJ2-7

CDR3 protein: ASSLNSVEKLF
D gene: NA
V gene: TRBV7-6
J gene: TRBJ1-4

CDR3 protein: ASSGWTGDQPQH
D gene: TRBD1
V gene: TRBV19
J gene: TRBJ1-5

CDR3 protein: AWGSSSYEQY
D gene: NA
V gene: TRBV30
J gene: TRBJ2-7

CDR3 protein: ASSLLGREGSEAF
D gene: NA
V gene: TRBV5-7
J gene: TRBJ1-1

CDR3 protein: ASSDGGELF
D gene: NA
V gene: TRBV6-1
J gene: TRBJ2-2

CDR3 protein: ASRGLTGTNYEQY
D gene: NA
V gene: TRBV27
J gene: TRBJ2-7

CDR3 protein: ASSPSGEVEKLF
D gene: NA
V gene: TRBV6-6
J gene: TRBJ1-4

CDR3 protein: ASSQEDRANTEAF
D gene: TRBD1
V gene: TRBV4-1
J gene: TRBJ1-1

CDR3 protein: ASSPLSGSLPYNEQF
D gene: TRBD2
V gene: TRBV7-9
J gene: TRBJ2-1

CDR3 protein: ASSPRGTEAF
D gene: NA
V gene: TRBV7-2
J gene: TRBJ1-1

CDR3 protein: ASSDGDFNYGYT
D gene: NA
V gene: TRBV7-9
J gene: TRBJ1-2

CDR3 protein: ASSLSGELF
D gene: NA
V gene: TRBV25-1
J gene: TRBJ2-2

CDR3 protein: ASSVDGGGAYEQY
D gene: NA
V gene: TRBV9
J gene: TRBJ2-7

CDR3 protein: ASSLLDPDRGNEAF
D gene: TRBD1
V gene: TRBV27
J gene: TRBJ1-1

CDR3 protein: ATSGGLGETQY
D gene: NA
V gene: TRBV4-3
J gene: TRBJ2-5

CDR3 protein: ASSPDISEEKLF
D gene: NA
V gene: TRBV9
J gene: TRBJ1-4

CDR3 protein: ASSQDWRGAGNEQF
D gene: TRBD2
V gene: TRBV4-3
J gene: TRBJ2-1

CDR3 protein: AFGGTDPPDEQY
D gene: NA
V gene: TRBV4-1
J gene: TRBJ2-7

CDR3 protein: ASSSYRGRHDGEKLF
D gene: TRBD1
V gene: TRBV7-9
J gene: TRBJ1-4

CDR3 protein: ASESSGNTIY
D gene: NA
V gene: TRBV19
J gene: TRBJ1-3

CDR3 protein: ARSYQSGELF
D gene: NA
V gene: TRBV5-3
J gene: TRBJ2-2

CDR3 protein: ASSATGLSYNEQF
D gene: TRBD1
V gene: TRBV19
J gene: TRBJ2-1

CDR3 protein: ASSPTDFSGNTIY
D gene: NA
V gene: TRBV19
J gene: TRBJ1-3

CDR3 protein: ASSPQTTDPNYGYT
D gene: NA
V gene: TRBV7-6
J gene: TRBJ1-2

CDR3 protein: ACGWEDVTEAF
D gene: NA
V gene: TRBV28
J gene: TRBJ1-1

CDR3 protein: ASSFRGTEAF
D gene: NA
V gene: TRBV28
J gene: TRBJ1-1

CDR3 protein: ASTTAAESSYEQY
D gene: NA
V gene: TRBV28
J gene: NA

CDR3 protein: ASKYTGGNGYT
D gene: TRBD1
V gene: TRBV6-6
J gene: TRBJ1-2

CDR3 protein: VIGASGVDTEAF
D gene: NA
V gene: TRBV10-3
J gene: TRBJ1-1

CDR3 protein: ASSPRGQKPSYEQY
D gene: NA
V gene: TRBV27
J gene: TRBJ2-7